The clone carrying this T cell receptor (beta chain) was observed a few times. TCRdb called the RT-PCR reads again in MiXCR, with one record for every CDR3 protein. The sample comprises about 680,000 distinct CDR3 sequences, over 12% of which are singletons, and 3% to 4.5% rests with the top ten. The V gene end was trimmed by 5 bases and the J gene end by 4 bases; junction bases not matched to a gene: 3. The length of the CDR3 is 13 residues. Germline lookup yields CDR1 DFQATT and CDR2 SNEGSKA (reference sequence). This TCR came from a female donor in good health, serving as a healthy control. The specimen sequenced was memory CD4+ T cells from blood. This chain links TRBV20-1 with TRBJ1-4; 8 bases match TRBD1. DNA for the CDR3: TGCAGTGCTGAGGACAGGGTTAATGAAAAACTGTTTTTT. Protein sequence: CSAEDRVNEKLFF.